This TCR beta chain was recorded in a study of blood T cell repertoires in COVID-19. Study in general: T cells, B-cell-depleted T cells, or PBMCs provided the cDNA or gDNA that served as material.

The protocol was immunoSEQ multiplex PCR, while the TCRdb copy is restricted to in-frame clones and leaves out a portion. The repertoire holds around 150,000 clones, with approximately 88% as singletons. With V trimmed by 4 bases and J by 8 bases, 7 bases remained unmatched. The CDR3 extends over 14 amino acids. CDR1 and CDR2 (germline): LNHDA, SQIVND (reference sequence). The TCR sequence derives from a man aged 55 to 69 with acute or convalescent COVID-19. The chain couples TRBV19 to TRBJ2-2, with TRBD1 identical over 7 bases. The source material was peripheral blood. The chain's CDR3 is CASSTGGIFGELFF. The CDR3 DNA reads as TGTGCCAGTAGTACAGGGGGAATTTTTGGGGAGCTGTTTTTT. Variable domain in full (rest from reference TRBV19 and TRBJ2-2): DGGITQSPKYLFRKEGQNVTLSCEQNLNHDAMYWYRQDPGQGLRLIYYSQIVNDFQKGDIAEGYSVSREKKESFPLTVTSAQKNPTAFYLCASSTGGIFGELFFGEGSRLTVL.